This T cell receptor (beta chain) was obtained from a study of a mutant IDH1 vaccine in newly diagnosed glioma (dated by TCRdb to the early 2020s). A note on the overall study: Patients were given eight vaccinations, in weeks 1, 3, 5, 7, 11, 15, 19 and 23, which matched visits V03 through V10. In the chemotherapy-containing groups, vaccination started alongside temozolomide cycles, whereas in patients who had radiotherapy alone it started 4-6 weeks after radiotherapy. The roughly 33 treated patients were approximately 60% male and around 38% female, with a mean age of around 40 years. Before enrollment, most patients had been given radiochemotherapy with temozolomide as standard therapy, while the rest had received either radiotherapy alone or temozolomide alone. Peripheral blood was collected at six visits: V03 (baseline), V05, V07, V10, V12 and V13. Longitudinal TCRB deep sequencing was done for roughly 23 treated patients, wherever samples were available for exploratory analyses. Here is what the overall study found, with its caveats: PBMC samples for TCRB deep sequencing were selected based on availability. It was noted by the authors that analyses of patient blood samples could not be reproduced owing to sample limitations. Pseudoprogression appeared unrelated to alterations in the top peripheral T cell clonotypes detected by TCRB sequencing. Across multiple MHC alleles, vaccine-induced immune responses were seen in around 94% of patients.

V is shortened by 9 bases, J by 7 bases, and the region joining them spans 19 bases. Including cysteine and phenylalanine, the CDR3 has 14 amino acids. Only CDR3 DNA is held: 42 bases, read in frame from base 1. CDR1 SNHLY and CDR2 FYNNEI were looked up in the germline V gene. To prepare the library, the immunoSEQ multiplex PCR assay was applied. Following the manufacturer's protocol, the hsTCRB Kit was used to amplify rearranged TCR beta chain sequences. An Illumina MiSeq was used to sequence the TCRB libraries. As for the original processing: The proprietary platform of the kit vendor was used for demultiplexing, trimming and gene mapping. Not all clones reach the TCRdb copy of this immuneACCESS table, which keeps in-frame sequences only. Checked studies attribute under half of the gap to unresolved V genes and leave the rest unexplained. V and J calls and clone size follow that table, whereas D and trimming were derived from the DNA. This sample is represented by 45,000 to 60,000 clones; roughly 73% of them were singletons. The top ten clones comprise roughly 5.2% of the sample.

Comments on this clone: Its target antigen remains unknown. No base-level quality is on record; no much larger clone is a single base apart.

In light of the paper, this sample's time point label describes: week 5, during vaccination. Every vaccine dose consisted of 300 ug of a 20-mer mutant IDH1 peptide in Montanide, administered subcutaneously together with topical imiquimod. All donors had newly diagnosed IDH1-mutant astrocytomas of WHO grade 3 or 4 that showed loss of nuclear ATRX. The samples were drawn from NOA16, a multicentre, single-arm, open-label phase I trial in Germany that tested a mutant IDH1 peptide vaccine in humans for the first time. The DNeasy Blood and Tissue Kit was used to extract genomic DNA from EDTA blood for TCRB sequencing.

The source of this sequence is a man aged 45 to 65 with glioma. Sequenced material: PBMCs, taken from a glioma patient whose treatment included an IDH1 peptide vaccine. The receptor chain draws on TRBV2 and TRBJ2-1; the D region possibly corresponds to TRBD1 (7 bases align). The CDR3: CARSGGQGENEQFF. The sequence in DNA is TGTGCCAGGTCAGGGGGGCAGGGAGAAAATGAGCAGTTCTTC.